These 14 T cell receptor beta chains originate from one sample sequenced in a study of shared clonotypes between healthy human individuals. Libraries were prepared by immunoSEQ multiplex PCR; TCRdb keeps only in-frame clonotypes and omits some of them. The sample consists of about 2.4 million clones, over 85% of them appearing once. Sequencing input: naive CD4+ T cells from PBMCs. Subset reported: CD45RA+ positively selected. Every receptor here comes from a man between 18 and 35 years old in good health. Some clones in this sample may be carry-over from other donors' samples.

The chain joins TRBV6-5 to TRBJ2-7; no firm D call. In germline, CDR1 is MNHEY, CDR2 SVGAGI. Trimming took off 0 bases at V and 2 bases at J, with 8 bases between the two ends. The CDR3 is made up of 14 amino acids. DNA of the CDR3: TGTGCCAGCAGTTACTCGATAGGACCCTACGAGCAGTACTTC. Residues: CASSYSIGPYEQYF.

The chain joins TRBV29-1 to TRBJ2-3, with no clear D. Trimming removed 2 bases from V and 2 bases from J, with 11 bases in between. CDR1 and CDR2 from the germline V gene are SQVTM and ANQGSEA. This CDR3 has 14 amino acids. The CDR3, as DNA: TGCAGCGTTGAAAGCGCGCGAACCACAGATACGCAGTATTTT. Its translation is CSVESARTTDTQYF.

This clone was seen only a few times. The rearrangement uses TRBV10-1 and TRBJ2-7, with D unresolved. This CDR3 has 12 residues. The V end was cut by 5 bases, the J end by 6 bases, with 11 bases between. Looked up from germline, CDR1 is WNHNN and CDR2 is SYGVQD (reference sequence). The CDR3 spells CASSIQVCEQYF. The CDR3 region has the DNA TGCGCCAGCAGTATCCAGGTTTGCGAGCAGTACTTC.

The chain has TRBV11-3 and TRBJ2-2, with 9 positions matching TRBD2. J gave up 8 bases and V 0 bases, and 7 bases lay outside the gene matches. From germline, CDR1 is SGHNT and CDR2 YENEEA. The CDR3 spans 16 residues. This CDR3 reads CASSLEGRGRVGELFF. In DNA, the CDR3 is TGTGCCAGCAGCTTAGAAGGACGCGGGAGGGTTGGGGAGCTGTTTTTT. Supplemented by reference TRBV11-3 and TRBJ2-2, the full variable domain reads EAGVVQSPRYKIIEKKQPVAFWCNPISGHNTLYWYLQNLGQGPELLIRYENEEAVDDSQLPKDRFSAERLKGVDSTLKIQPAELGDSAVYLCASSLEGRGRVGELFFGEGSRLTVL.

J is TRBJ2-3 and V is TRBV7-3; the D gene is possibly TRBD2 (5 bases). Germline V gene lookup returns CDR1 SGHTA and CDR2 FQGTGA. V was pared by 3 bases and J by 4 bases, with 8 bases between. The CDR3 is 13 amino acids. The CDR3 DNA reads TGTGCCAGCAGCTTTCCGGGGTCAGATACGCAGTATTTT. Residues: CASSFPGSDTQYF.

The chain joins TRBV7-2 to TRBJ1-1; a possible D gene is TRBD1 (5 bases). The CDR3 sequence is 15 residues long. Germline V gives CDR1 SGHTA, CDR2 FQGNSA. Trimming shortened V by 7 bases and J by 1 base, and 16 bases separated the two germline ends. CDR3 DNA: TGTGCCAGCACCTGGGGCGGGGAGAGGAACACTGAAGCTTTCTTT. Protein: CASTWGGERNTEAFF.

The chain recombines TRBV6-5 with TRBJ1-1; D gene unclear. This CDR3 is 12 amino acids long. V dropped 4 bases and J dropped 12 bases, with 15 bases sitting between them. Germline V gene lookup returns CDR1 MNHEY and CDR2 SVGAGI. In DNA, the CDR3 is TGTGCCAGCAGTTCGGGAGGGTTGGTAACTTTCTTT. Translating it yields CASSSGGLVTFF.

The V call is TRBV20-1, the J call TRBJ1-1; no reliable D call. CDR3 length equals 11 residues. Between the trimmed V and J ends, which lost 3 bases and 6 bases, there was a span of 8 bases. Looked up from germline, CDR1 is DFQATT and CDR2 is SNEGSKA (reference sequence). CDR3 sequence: CSASIVSEAFF. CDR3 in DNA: TGCAGTGCTAGTATAGTGTCTGAAGCTTTCTTT.

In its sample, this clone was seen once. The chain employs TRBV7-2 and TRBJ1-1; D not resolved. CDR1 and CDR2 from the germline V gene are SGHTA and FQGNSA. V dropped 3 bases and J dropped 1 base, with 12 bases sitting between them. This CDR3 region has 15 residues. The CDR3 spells CASSFTRAGNTEAFF. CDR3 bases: TGTGCCAGCAGCTTTACGAGGGCTGGGAACACTGAAGCTTTCTTT.

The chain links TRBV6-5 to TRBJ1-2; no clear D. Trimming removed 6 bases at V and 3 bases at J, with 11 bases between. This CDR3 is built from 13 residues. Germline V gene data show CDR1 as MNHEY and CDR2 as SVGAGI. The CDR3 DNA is TGTGCCAGCAGACCGCAGAGTTACTATGGCTACACCTTC. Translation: CASRPQSYYGYTF.

The CDR3 spells CASSPQGALEQYF. The CDR3 nucleotides read TGTGCCAGCAGCCCCCAGGGGGCCCTCGAGCAGTACTTC. The chain is built from TRBV5-4 and TRBJ2-7; 8 bases align to TRBD1. V trimming: 4 bases; J trimming: 6 bases; junction bases outside the gene matches: 6. Germline V gene lookup returns CDR1 SGHNT and CDR2 YYREEE (reference sequence). The CDR3 covers 13 residues.

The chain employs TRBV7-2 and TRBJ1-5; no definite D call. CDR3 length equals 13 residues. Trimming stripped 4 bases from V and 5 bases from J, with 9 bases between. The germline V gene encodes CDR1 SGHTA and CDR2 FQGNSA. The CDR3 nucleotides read TGTGCCAGCAGCTCTGAGGCTCATCAGCCCCAGCATTTT. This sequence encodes CASSSEAHQPQHF.

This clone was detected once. CDR3 sequence (DNA): TGTGCCAGCAGCCCGGCTTTTGGGGAGCAGTACTTC. This gives the protein CASSPAFGEQYF. This sequence joins TRBV6-5 and TRBJ2-7; D is unclear. There are 12 residues in the CDR3. The germline CDR1 and CDR2 sequences are MNHEY and SVGAGI. Deletions cut 6 bases from V and 7 bases from J, with 13 bases between.

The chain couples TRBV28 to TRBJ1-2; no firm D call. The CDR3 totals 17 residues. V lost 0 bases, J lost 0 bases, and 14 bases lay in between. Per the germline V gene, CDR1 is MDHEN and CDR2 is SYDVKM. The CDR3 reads CASSLWSPGIANYGYTF. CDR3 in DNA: TGTGCCAGCAGTTTATGGTCCCCGGGGATAGCTAACTATGGCTACACCTTC.